The rows below give T cell receptor beta chains drawn from one sample of a study of T cell repertoires in cytomegalovirus infection. TCRdb re-derived calls from the reads in MiXCR, one entry per CDR3 protein. Of some 920,000 distinct CDR3 sequences listed, around 30% are singletons. Their specific antigens are unknown. Sequencing used cultured CD8+ T cells from PBMCs, obtained from culture after CMV antigen stimulation. The receptors here all came from a human donor in good health (CMV status not recorded). Some clones in this sample may be carry-over from other donors' samples. The CDR3 runs from the conserved cysteine through the conserved F or W. Fields, in order: clone size, J gene, D gene, V gene, CDR3 protein, CDR3 DNA. A D gene is named only where the DNA matches it firmly. Size is stated for part of the rows, as once, few or many counts, or as a class when the clone is expanded.

size: .; J: TRBJ2-5; D: .; V: TRBV7-6; CDR3: CASSGYREQETQYF; DNA: TGTGCCAGCAGCGGATACCGGGAACAAGAGACCCAGTACTTC
size: .; J: TRBJ2-3; D: .; V: TRBV29-1; CDR3: CSVAGGTRSTDTQYF; DNA: TGCAGCGTTGCGGGCGGGACCCGAAGCACAGATACGCAGTATTTT
size: .; J: TRBJ2-1; D: TRBD2; V: TRBV27; CDR3: CAIIAGGPHNEQFF; DNA: TGTGCCATCATAGCGGGGGGGCCGCACAATGAGCAGTTCTTC
size: .; J: TRBJ1-2; D: .; V: TRBV2; CDR3: CASSEVGAIDYGYTF; DNA: TGTGCCAGCAGTGAGGTAGGGGCCATCGACTATGGCTACACCTTC
size: .; J: TRBJ1-4; D: .; V: TRBV7-4; CDR3: CASSLGAHGSNEKLFF; DNA: TGTGCCAGCAGCTTAGGCGCCCACGGGTCTAATGAAAAACTGTTTTTT
size: .; J: TRBJ2-1; D: TRBD1; V: TRBV7-9; CDR3: CASSSEWTGHNEQFF; DNA: TGTGCCAGCAGCTCCGAGTGGACAGGGCACAATGAGCAGTTCTTC
size: .; J: TRBJ2-7; D: .; V: TRBV6-2/TRBV6-3; CDR3: CASTTGLLGYEQYF; DNA: TGTGCCAGCACCACCGGGCTCTTGGGGTACGAGCAGTACTTC
size: many; J: TRBJ1-2; D: .; V: TRBV7-2; CDR3: CASSLRHQVNNYGYTF; DNA: TGTGCCAGCAGCTTAAGACACCAAGTAAATAACTATGGCTACACCTTC
size: few; J: TRBJ1-1; D: .; V: TRBV10-3; CDR3: CAISESGGIEAFF; DNA: TGTGCCATCAGTGAGTCGGGGGGGATTGAAGCTTTCTTT
size: .; J: TRBJ1-1; D: .; V: TRBV4-3; CDR3: CASSPRGLSEAFF; DNA: TGCGCCAGCAGCCCAAGGGGACTCTCTGAAGCTTTCTTT
size: few; J: TRBJ1-5; D: .; V: TRBV4-1; CDR3: CASSQEEGLSIANQPQHF; DNA: TGCGCCAGCAGCCAAGAGGAGGGATTATCCATAGCCAATCAGCCCCAGCATTTT
size: many; J: TRBJ1-1; D: TRBD1; V: TRBV7-8; CDR3: CASSQDREGTEAFF; DNA: TGTGCCAGCAGCCAGGACAGGGAGGGAACTGAAGCTTTCTTT
size: few; J: TRBJ1-2; D: .; V: TRBV7-9; CDR3: CASSSFEQESSNYGYTF; DNA: TGTGCCAGCAGCAGTTTCGAACAGGAGTCTTCTAACTATGGCTACACCTTC
size: .; J: TRBJ1-6; D: TRBD1; V: TRBV6-8; CDR3: CASSYLGQGLNSPLHF; DNA: TGTGCCAGCAGTTACTTGGGACAGGGCCTCAATTCACCCCTCCACTTT
size: many; J: TRBJ2-5; D: .; V: TRBV7-8; CDR3: CASSLVANRLETQYF; DNA: TGTGCCAGCAGCTTAGTGGCGAACAGGTTGGAGACCCAGTACTTC
size: .; J: TRBJ2-5; D: .; V: TRBV25-1; CDR3: CASSEPGSYQETQYF; DNA: TGTGCCAGCAGTGAACCCGGGTCGTACCAAGAGACCCAGTACTTC
size: .; J: TRBJ2-1; D: .; V: TRBV11-2; CDR3: CASSSKVGEQFF; DNA: TGTGCCAGCAGCTCCAAGGTTGGTGAGCAGTTCTTC
size: .; J: TRBJ2-3; D: .; V: TRBV2; CDR3: CASSEISLTHTDTQYF; DNA: TGTGCCAGCAGTGAGATTTCACTAACCCACACAGATACGCAGTATTTT
size: .; J: TRBJ1-1; D: .; V: TRBV15; CDR3: CATSSSPWSGDTEAFF; DNA: TGTGCCACCAGCAGCTCGCCCTGGTCGGGGGACACTGAAGCTTTCTTT
size: .; J: TRBJ1-1; D: .; V: TRBV7-9; CDR3: CASSLGGFSVTEAFF; DNA: TGTGCCAGCAGCTTGGGGGGCTTCTCGGTCACTGAAGCTTTCTTT
size: .; J: TRBJ1-3; D: TRBD1; V: TRBV5-1; CDR3: CTSSLEQGMNTIYF; DNA: TGCACCAGCAGCTTGGAACAGGGGATGAACACCATATATTTT
size: .; J: TRBJ2-7; D: .; V: TRBV5-1; CDR3: CASSLGSAGTYEQYF; DNA: TGCGCCAGCAGCTTGGGCTCGGCAGGGACCTACGAGCAGTACTTC
size: .; J: TRBJ1-5; D: .; V: TRBV7-6; CDR3: CASSLRTDYSNQPQHF; DNA: TGTGCCAGCAGCTTAAGGACAGATTATAGCAATCAGCCCCAGCATTTT
size: few; J: TRBJ2-1; D: .; V: TRBV29-1; CDR3: CSVDGASTGSYNEQFF; DNA: TGCAGCGTTGACGGAGCGAGTACAGGGTCCTACAATGAGCAGTTCTTC
size: few; J: TRBJ2-1; D: .; V: TRBV2; CDR3: CATGDLLEQFF; DNA: TGTGCCACAGGGGATCTTCTTGAGCAGTTCTTC
size: few; J: TRBJ2-1; D: TRBD2; V: TRBV7-9; CDR3: CASSHPRTSGGPSYNEQFF; DNA: TGTGCCAGCAGCCACCCCCGGACTAGCGGGGGGCCCTCCTACAATGAGCAGTTCTTC
size: .; J: TRBJ2-2; D: .; V: TRBV6-2/TRBV6-3; CDR3: CASSYSTPNYSGELFF; DNA: TGTGCCAGCAGTTACTCCACCCCGAATTACTCCGGGGAGCTGTTTTTT
size: few; J: TRBJ2-5; D: .; V: TRBV4-1; CDR3: CASSQAMRPQETQYF; DNA: TGCGCCAGCAGCCAAGCAATGCGTCCCCAAGAGACCCAGTACTTC
size: .; J: TRBJ1-4; D: .; V: TRBV4-1; CDR3: CASSQDRGNLLFF; DNA: TGCGCCAGCAGCCAAGATCGGGGAAACCTCCTGTTTTTT
size: .; J: TRBJ1-2; D: TRBD1; V: TRBV5-1; CDR3: CASSFGDRGPIGYGYTF; DNA: TGCGCCAGCAGCTTCGGCGACAGGGGGCCTATAGGGTATGGCTACACCTTC
size: few; J: TRBJ2-6; D: .; V: TRBV7-3; CDR3: CASSRADGANVLTF; DNA: TGTGCCAGCAGCCGAGCTGACGGGGCCAACGTCCTGACTTTC
size: .; J: TRBJ1-1; D: .; V: TRBV7-9; CDR3: CASGQQNTEAFF; DNA: TGTGCCAGCGGACAGCAGAACACTGAAGCTTTCTTT
size: few; J: TRBJ1-6; D: .; V: TRBV25-1; CDR3: CASSLDSPHSPLHF; DNA: TGTGCCAGCAGTCTGGACTCCCCGCACTCACCCCTCCACTTT
size: .; J: TRBJ1-1; D: .; V: TRBV12-5; CDR3: CASGPDRNTEAFF; DNA: TGTGCTAGTGGTCCCGACAGGAACACTGAAGCTTTCTTT
size: .; J: TRBJ2-5; D: TRBD1; V: TRBV7-9; CDR3: CASSLAGTGGDPGETQYF; DNA: TGTGCCAGCAGCTTAGCCGGGACAGGGGGCGATCCGGGGGAGACCCAGTACTTC
size: .; J: TRBJ2-5; D: TRBD2; V: TRBV7-6; CDR3: CASSTSGGNQETQYF; DNA: TGTGCCAGCTCGACTAGCGGGGGAAACCAAGAGACCCAGTACTTC
size: few; J: TRBJ1-1; D: .; V: TRBV7-9; CDR3: CASSDGGKNTEAFF; DNA: TGTGCCAGCAGCGACGGGGGGAAGAACACTGAAGCTTTCTTT
size: .; J: TRBJ2-1; D: .; V: TRBV19; CDR3: CASSPGSWWGNQGTRNEQFF; DNA: TGTGCCAGTAGTCCCGGGAGTTGGTGGGGGAACCAGGGGACGAGGAATGAGCAGTTCTTC
size: .; J: TRBJ1-1; D: .; V: TRBV20-1; CDR3: CSARDGGYTEAFF; DNA: TGCAGTGCTAGAGATGGCGGGTACACTGAAGCTTTCTTT
size: few; J: TRBJ2-5; D: .; V: TRBV6-1; CDR3: CASSLWIQETQYF; DNA: TGTGCCAGCAGTTTGTGGATCCAAGAGACCCAGTACTTC
size: few; J: TRBJ2-5; D: .; V: TRBV6-1; CDR3: CASNRGGLRETQYF; DNA: TGTGCCAGCAACAGAGGGGGACTTCGAGAGACCCAGTACTTC
size: .; J: TRBJ2-5; D: TRBD1; V: TRBV18; CDR3: CASSPATGRETQYF; DNA: TGTGCCAGCTCACCGGCGACAGGGAGAGAGACCCAGTACTTC
size: .; J: TRBJ2-6; D: .; V: TRBV20-1; CDR3: CSAGGPGANVLTF; DNA: TGCAGTGCCGGTGGGCCTGGGGCCAACGTCCTGACTTTC
size: .; J: TRBJ2-1; D: TRBD2; V: TRBV10-3; CDR3: CAIRLQERGGRNEQFF; DNA: TGTGCCATCAGGCTCCAAGAGCGGGGGGGCCGCAATGAGCAGTTCTTC
size: few; J: TRBJ1-1; D: TRBD1; V: TRBV6-1; CDR3: CASRSDRGQEAFF; DNA: TGTGCCAGCAGGAGCGACAGGGGTCAGGAAGCTTTCTTT
size: .; J: TRBJ1-6; D: .; V: TRBV4-3; CDR3: CASSQPIPGSSYNSPLHF; DNA: TGCGCCAGCAGCCAACCTATACCAGGGAGCTCCTATAATTCACCCCTCCACTTT
size: few; J: TRBJ2-1; D: .; V: TRBV7-6; CDR3: CASSPGGREQFF; DNA: TGTGCCAGCAGCCCCGGGGGCCGAGAGCAGTTCTTC
size: .; J: TRBJ1-2; D: .; V: TRBV7-4; CDR3: CASSLENHGGRTNYGYTF; DNA: TGTGCCAGCAGCTTAGAGAATCATGGGGGACGGACGAACTATGGCTACACCTTC
size: .; J: TRBJ2-4; D: TRBD2; V: TRBV6-5; CDR3: CASSYSALAGGQNIQYF; DNA: TGTGCCAGCAGTTACTCGGCCCTAGCGGGGGGGCAAAACATTCAGTACTTC
size: .; J: TRBJ1-2; D: TRBD1; V: TRBV29-1; CDR3: CSVPRGGAYGYTF; DNA: TGCAGCGTACCCAGGGGGGGAGCCTATGGCTACACCTTC
size: .; J: TRBJ2-1; D: .; V: TRBV12-3/TRBV12-4; CDR3: CASSLVGVEFF; DNA: TGTGCCAGCAGTTTAGTTGGAGTCGAGTTCTTC
size: few; J: TRBJ1-6; D: .; V: TRBV6-2/TRBV6-3; CDR3: CASSWSVGDSPLHF; DNA: TGTGCCAGCAGTTGGTCGGTCGGGGATTCACCCCTCCACTTT
size: .; J: TRBJ2-7; D: .; V: TRBV5-5; CDR3: CASSSSVGGQGWDEQYF; DNA: TGTGCCAGCAGCTCTTCCGTCGGAGGTCAGGGTTGGGACGAGCAGTACTTC
size: .; J: TRBJ1-1; D: TRBD1; V: TRBV15; CDR3: CATSSRGVDTEAFF; DNA: TGTGCCACCAGCAGCAGGGGGGTGGACACTGAAGCTTTCTTT
size: many; J: TRBJ2-2; D: .; V: TRBV7-6; CDR3: CASSLGGVGELFF; DNA: TGTGCCAGCAGTTTAGGAGGGGTCGGGGAGCTGTTTTTT